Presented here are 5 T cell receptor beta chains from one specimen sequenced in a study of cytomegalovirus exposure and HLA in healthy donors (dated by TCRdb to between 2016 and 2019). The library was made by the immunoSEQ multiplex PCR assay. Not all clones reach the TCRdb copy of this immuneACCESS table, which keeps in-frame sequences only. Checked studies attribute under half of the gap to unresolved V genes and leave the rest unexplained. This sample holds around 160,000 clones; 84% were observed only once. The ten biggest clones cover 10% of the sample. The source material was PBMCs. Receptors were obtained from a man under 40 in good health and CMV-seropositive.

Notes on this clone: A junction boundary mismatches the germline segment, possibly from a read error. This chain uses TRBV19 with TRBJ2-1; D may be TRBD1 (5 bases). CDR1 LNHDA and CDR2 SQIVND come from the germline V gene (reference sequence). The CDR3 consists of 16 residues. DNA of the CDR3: TGTGCCAGTAGTTTAGAAGGGGAAGAACCCTACAATGAGCAGTTCTTC. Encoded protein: CASSLEGEEPYNEQFF.

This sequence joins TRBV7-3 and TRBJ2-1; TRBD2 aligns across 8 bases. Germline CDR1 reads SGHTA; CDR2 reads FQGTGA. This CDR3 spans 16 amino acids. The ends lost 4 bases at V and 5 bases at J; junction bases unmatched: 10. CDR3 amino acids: CASSSPLAAGNNEQFF. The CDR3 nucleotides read TGTGCCAGCAGCTCCCCACTAGCGGCCGGGAACAATGAGCAGTTCTTC.

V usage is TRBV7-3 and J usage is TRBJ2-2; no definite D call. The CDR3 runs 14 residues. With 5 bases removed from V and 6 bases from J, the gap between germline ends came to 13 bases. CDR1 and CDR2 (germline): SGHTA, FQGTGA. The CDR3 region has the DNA TGTGCCAGCAGCGCTACCGTCGCGGCCGGGGAGCTGTTTTTT. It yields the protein CASSATVAAGELFF.

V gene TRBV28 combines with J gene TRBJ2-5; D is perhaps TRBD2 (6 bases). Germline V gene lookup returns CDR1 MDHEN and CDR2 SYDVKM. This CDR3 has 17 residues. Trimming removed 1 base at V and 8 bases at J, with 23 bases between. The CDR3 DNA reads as TGTGCCAGCAGTTTATTGCTGCGGGACCCCCACGTGGGAACCCAGTACTTC. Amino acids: CASSLLLRDPHVGTQYF. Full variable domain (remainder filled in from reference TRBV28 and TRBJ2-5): DVKVTQSSRYLVKRTGEKVFLECVQDMDHENMFWYRQDPGLGLRLIYFSYDVKMKEKGDIPEGYSVSREKKERFSLILESASTNQTSMYLCASSLLLRDPHVGTQYFGPGTRLLVL.

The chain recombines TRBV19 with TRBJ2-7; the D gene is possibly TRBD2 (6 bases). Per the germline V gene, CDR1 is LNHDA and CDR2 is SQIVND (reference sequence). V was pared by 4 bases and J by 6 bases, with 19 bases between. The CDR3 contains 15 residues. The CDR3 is CASSSRDWGEVEQYF. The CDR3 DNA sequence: TGTGCCAGTAGTAGCCGGGACTGGGGAGAAGTCGAGCAGTACTTC.